This is a list of T cell receptor beta chains from one sample in a study of Ad26.COV2.S vaccination and SARS-CoV-2 variants. Generated by immunoSEQ multiplex PCR, the TCRdb table keeps only in-frame clones and is missing some. Found here are 300,000 to 400,000 clones, around 87% of them singletons; the top ten hold roughly 3.1%. Sequencing was performed on peripheral blood, taken in a trial of Ad26.COV2.S vaccine versus placebo. The receptors here all came from a person aged 18-60 years who received the Ad26.COV2.S COVID-19 vaccine or a placebo. CDR3s leave out the opening cysteine and the closing phenylalanine or tryptophan. The D gene is left open where the match is weak.

d_call j_call v_call cdr3_aa
NA TRBJ1-1 TRBV10-3 AISGGGTEAF
TRBD2 TRBJ2-7 TRBV6-5 ASRPGGYEQY
NA TRBJ2-7 TRBV11-2 ASSLAVRPGYEQY
NA TRBJ1-6 TRBV7-2 ASSGVSSYNSPLH
NA TRBJ1-2 TRBV12-3/TRBV12-4 ASSPHQDYGYT
NA TRBJ1-1 TRBV14 ASSQERAGNTEAF
NA TRBJ2-7 TRBV3-1/TRBV3-2 ASRAPGGATHEQY
NA TRBJ2-7 TRBV13 ASSYQGGQY
NA TRBJ2-2 TRBV19 ASRVTNTGELF
NA TRBJ2-3 TRBV3-1/TRBV3-2 ASSQDPRGRNTQY
TRBD1 TRBJ2-3 TRBV4-3 ASSQDTDRAWATQY
TRBD2 TRBJ2-2 TRBV7-2 ASSTQSGGAGTGELF
TRBD2 TRBJ2-5 TRBV7-9 ASSSGTSGNQETQY
TRBD1 TRBJ1-4 TRBV10-3 AIKDREREKLF
TRBD1 TRBJ1-1 TRBV4-3 ASSQEQGTILVAF
TRBD1 TRBJ1-6 TRBV19 ASTRQGANDINSPLH
NA TRBJ2-2 TRBV6-5 ASSSTQGTGELF
TRBD2 TRBJ2-1 TRBV4-1 ASSHSGLDSGEQF
NA TRBJ2-5 TRBV2 ASKNRQGGETQY
NA TRBJ1-2 TRBV30 AWSVWVTALRDYGYT
TRBD2 TRBJ2-1 TRBV4-3 ASSQGTSGNNEQF
NA TRBJ1-1 TRBV7-3 ASSFQGPFTEAF